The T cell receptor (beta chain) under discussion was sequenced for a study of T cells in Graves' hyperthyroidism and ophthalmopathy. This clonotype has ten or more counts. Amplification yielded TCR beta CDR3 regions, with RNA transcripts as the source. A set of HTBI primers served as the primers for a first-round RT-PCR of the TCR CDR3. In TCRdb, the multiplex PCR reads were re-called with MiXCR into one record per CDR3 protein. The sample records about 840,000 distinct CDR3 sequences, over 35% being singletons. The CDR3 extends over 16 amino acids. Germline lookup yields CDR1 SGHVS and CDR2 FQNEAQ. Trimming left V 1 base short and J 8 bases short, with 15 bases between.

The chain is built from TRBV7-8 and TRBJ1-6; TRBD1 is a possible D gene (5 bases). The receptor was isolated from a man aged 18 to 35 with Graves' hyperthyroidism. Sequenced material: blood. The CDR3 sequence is CASSLGGLATDSPLHF. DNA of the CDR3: TGTGCCAGCAGCTTAGGGGGCTTAGCGACAGATTCACCCCTCCACTTT.